A single sample gave rise to the 3 T cell receptor beta chains below, sequenced in a study of blood T cells in healthy people across ages. PCR was performed a second time for about 7 to 12 cycles using a sample-barcoded 5' primer and a J-beta primer mix. TCRdb recomputed calls from the 5' RACE reads with MiXCR, one row per CDR3 protein. Here the sample spans more than 1 million distinct CDR3 sequences, more than 40% being singletons. Source material: blood. The receptors come from a woman in her fifties or sixties in good health.

This clonotype occurred a few times. Since a much larger clone is just one base distant, this may be a read error. The chain employs TRBV6-1 and TRBJ1-2; no clear D. The V end was cut by 3 bases, the J end by 4 bases, with 3 bases between. The CDR3 contains 11 residues. The germline CDR1 and CDR2 sequences are MNHNS and SASEGT. The CDR3, as DNA: TGTGCCAGCAGTGACGCCTATGGCTACACCTTC. Translation gives CASSDAYGYTF.

The genes are TRBV20-1 and TRBJ2-7; TRBD1 is a possible D gene (6 bases). V lost 1 base and J 6 bases, leaving 19 bases between the germline ends. Germline CDR1 DFQATT, CDR2 SNEGSKA (reference sequence). CDR3 length: 15 residues. For the CDR3, the DNA is TGCAGTGCTAGAGGCCCGCAGGGGCTAAATTCCGAGCAGTACTTC. Protein product: CSARGPQGLNSEQYF.

The chain uses TRBV28 and TRBJ1-5; the D gene is possibly TRBD1 (6 bases). The ends were cut back, 1 base at V and 3 bases at J, with 10 bases in the middle. The germline gives CDR1 MDHEN, CDR2 SYDVKM. The length of the CDR3 is 15 residues. CDR3 sequence reads: CASSLSGGHNQPQHF. The CDR3 DNA reads as TGTGCCAGCAGTTTATCCGGGGGCCACAATCAGCCCCAGCATTTT. Using reference TRBV28 and TRBJ1-5 for the parts outside the CDR3, the full variable domain is DVKVTQSSRYLVKRTGEKVFLECVQDMDHENMFWYRQDPGLGLRLIYFSYDVKMKEKGDIPEGYSVSREKKERFSLILESASTNQTSMYLCASSLSGGHNQPQHFGDGTRLSIL.